This T cell receptor beta chain appears in the sequencing data of a study of cytomegalovirus exposure and HLA in healthy donors. About this clone: Its target is not known.

Germline-derived CDR1 and CDR2 are SGHTA and FQGNSA. This CDR3 comprises 16 residues. Trimming shortened V by 3 bases and J by 0 bases, and 12 bases separated the two germline ends. Study-level results: In a later analysis, CMV-associated beta chains were mostly HLA-associated, it appeared. Associated with HLA alleles at 0.05 false discovery rate in a later analysis were 17,000 or so TCR beta sequences. Associated with cytomegalovirus, according to the listing, were approximately 160 TCR beta chains.

With 60 Vbeta and 13 Jbeta primers, the PCR was carried out. This table comes from immunoSEQ multiplex PCR, and its TCRdb copy is limited to in-frame clones, with some not included. This sample has roughly 120,000 clones, with about 73% found just once. J is TRBJ2-1 and V is TRBV7-2; D is possibly TRBD1 (5 bases). The sample consisted of PBMCs. This clonotype originated in a woman in her thirties or forties in good health and CMV-seronegative. CDR3 coding DNA: TGTGCCAGCAGCTTTGACAGTGTCGGCTCCTACAATGAGCAGTTCTTC. Translated: CASSFDSVGSYNEQFF.